This T cell receptor (beta chain) was sequenced during a study of cytomegalovirus exposure and HLA in healthy donors. Background on the study: Membership in the Caucasian-associated ancestry cluster was found for 65% to 85% of 350 to 450 genotyped donors. The study's findings and limits: Information on immune exposure was restricted to one variable (CMV serostatus). Presence/absence results assume similar sequencing depth per donor, which may not hold. There were approximately 150 TCR beta chains listed as cytomegalovirus-associated.

In the PCR, 60 Vbeta and 13 Jbeta primers were used. The assay was immunoSEQ multiplex PCR, and TCRdb's table has in-frame clones only and misses some. The table includes 50,000 to 65,000 clones, 70% to 80% detected once. Note on this clone: Its target is unknown.

Between the trimmed V and J ends, which lost 1 base and 2 bases, there was a span of 10 bases. Germline V gene lookup returns CDR1 SGHRS and CDR2 YFSETQ. This CDR3 is 14 amino acids long. V usage is TRBV5-1 and J usage is TRBJ2-7, with D possibly TRBD1 on 6 matching bases. The specimen was PBMCs. The receptor's source is a man aged 45-65 years in good health and CMV-seropositive. CDR3 sequence reads: CASSLQGSTYEQYF. CDR3 DNA sequence: TGCGCCAGCAGCTTGCAGGGGTCAACCTACGAGCAGTACTTC. Combining the CDR3 with reference TRBV5-1 and TRBJ2-7 gives the whole variable domain KAGVTQTPRYLIKTRGQQVTLSCSPISGHRSVSWYQQTPGQGLQFLFEYFSETQRNKGNFPGRFSGRQFSNSRSEMNVSTLELGDSALYLCASSLQGSTYEQYFGPGTRLTVT.